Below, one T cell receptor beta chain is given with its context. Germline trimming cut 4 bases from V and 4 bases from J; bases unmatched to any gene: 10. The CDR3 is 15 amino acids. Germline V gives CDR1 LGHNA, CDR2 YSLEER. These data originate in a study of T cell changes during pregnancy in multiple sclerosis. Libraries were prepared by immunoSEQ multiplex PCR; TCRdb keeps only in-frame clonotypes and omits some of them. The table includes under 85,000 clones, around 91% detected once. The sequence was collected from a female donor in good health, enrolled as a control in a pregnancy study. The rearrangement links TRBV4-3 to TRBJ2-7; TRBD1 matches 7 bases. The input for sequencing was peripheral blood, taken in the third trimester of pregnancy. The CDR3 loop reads CASSLEFRGSYEQYF. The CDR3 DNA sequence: TGCGCCAGCAGCCTCGAATTCAGGGGGAGTTACGAGCAGTACTTC.